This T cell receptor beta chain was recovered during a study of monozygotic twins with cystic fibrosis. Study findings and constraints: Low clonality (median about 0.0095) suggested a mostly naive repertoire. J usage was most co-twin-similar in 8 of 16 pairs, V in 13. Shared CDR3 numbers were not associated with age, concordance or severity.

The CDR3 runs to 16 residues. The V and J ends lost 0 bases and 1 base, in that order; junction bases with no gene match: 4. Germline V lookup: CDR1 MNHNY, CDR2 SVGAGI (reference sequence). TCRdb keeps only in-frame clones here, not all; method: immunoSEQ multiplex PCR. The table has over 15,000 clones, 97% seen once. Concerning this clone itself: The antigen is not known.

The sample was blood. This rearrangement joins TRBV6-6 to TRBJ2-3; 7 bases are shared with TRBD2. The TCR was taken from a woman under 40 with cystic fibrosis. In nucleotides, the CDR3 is TGTGCCAGCAGTTACTCTCATGCGGGGGGCACAGATACGCAGTATTTT. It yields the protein CASSYSHAGGTDTQYF.